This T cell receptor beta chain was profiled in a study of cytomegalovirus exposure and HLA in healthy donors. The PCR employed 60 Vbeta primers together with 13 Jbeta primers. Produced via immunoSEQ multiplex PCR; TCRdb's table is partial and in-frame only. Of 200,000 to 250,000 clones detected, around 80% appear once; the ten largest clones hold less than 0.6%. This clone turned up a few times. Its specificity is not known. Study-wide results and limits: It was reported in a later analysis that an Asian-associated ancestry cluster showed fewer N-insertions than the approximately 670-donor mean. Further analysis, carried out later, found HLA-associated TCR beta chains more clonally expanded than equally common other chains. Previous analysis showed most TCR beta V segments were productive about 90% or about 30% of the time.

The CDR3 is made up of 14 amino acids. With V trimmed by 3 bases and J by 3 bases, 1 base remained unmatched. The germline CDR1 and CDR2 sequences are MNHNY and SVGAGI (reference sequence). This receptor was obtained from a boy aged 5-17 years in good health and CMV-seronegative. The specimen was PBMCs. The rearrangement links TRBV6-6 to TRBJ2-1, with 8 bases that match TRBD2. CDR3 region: CASSYSGNYNEQFF. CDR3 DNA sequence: TGTGCCAGCAGTTATAGCGGGAACTACAATGAGCAGTTCTTC.